Listed here are 14 T cell receptor beta chains from one sample, sequenced in a study of T cells in narcolepsy. Sequencing was performed with immunoSEQ multiplex PCR; in TCRdb, only in-frame clones are kept and a portion is missing. The sample gives around 30,000 clones, around 86% of which show up once; over 0.9% is in the top ten. The sample taken for sequencing was CD45RA- memory CD4+ T cells from PBMCs. These receptor sequences come from a human donor with narcolepsy.

This rearrangement joins TRBV27 to TRBJ1-1; D gene uncertain. CDR1 is MNHEY, CDR2 SMNVEV, per germline (reference sequence). Deletions cut 3 bases from V and 5 bases from J, with 13 bases between. CDR3 length: 14 residues. CDR3 sequence: CASSFSGPRTEAFF. The CDR3 DNA follows: TGTGCCAGCAGTTTCTCTGGACCGAGGACTGAAGCTTTCTTT.

The V call is TRBV7-7, the J call TRBJ2-2; the D gene is possibly TRBD1 (6 bases). Germline CDR1 and CDR2: SSHAT and FNYEAQ (reference sequence). This CDR3 spans 15 amino acids. The germline V and J ends were trimmed by 4 bases and 7 bases, with 16 bases remaining between them. The CDR3 sequence: CASSSRQGGIGELFF. The CDR3 nucleotides read TGTGCCAGCAGCTCTAGACAAGGGGGTATCGGGGAGCTGTTTTTT.

This chain connects TRBV27 to TRBJ1-2; no clear D. The V gene's germline CDR1 is MNHEY and CDR2 SMNVEV (reference sequence). With 3 bases removed from V and 2 bases from J, the gap between germline ends came to 13 bases. The CDR3 is made up of 15 amino acids. The CDR3 DNA is TGTGCCAGCAGTTTGGAGGGATCCGGGAACTATGGCTACACCTTC. Its protein product is CASSLEGSGNYGYTF.

This clone has just one count. This sequence joins TRBV4-2 and TRBJ1-6, with a tentative D call TRBD1 (5 bases). The length of the CDR3 is 17 residues. Germline-derived CDR1 and CDR2 are LGHNA and YNFKEQ. V was pared by 2 bases and J by 10 bases, with 21 bases between. CDR3 nucleotides: TGTGCCAGCAGCCAATCAACGGCAGGGCAGGGCGGATCACCCCTCCACTTT. It is translated as CASSQSTAGQGGSPLHF.

The genes are TRBV18 and TRBJ1-3; tentative D call: TRBD1 (5 bases). The CDR3 is made up of 16 amino acids. The V gene lost 3 bases and the J gene lost 0 bases, with 12 bases spanning the gap. Germline V gene data show CDR1 as KGHSH and CDR2 as LQKENI. CDR3 sequence (DNA): TGTGCCAGCTCACCTATGACAGACGGCTCTGGAAACACCATATATTTT. Residues: CASSPMTDGSGNTIYF. Filled out from reference TRBV18 and TRBJ1-3, the complete variable domain reads NAGVMQNPRHLVRRRGQEARLRCSPMKGHSHVYWYRQLPEEGLKFMVYLQKENIIDESGMPKERFSAEFPKEGPSILRIQQVVRGDSAAYFCASSPMTDGSGNTIYFGEGSWLTVV.

The chain has TRBV7-2 and TRBJ1-1, with 8 bases lining up with TRBD1. The V and J ends lost 5 bases and 5 bases, in that order; junction bases with no gene match: 7. The CDR3 is made up of 14 amino acids. In germline, CDR1 is SGHTA, CDR2 FQGNSA. The CDR3: CASSPSGGLTEAFF. In DNA form, the CDR3 reads TGTGCCAGCAGCCCCTCAGGGGGCCTAACTGAAGCTTTCTTT.

This chain links TRBV7-2 with TRBJ2-2; 11 bases match TRBD1. The germline gives CDR1 SGHTA, CDR2 FQGNSA. V was pared by 0 bases and J by 4 bases, with 4 bases of the junction left unmatched. The CDR3 covers 17 residues. The CDR3: CASSLATGQGGTGELFF. The CDR3 nucleotides are TGTGCCAGCAGCTTAGCCACGGGACAGGGGGGCACCGGGGAGCTGTTTTTT.

The chain joins TRBV5-6 to TRBJ2-5, with 7 bases identical to TRBD1. The germline V gene has CDR1 SGHDT and CDR2 YYEEEE. J gave up 11 bases and V 4 bases, and 11 bases lay outside the gene matches. This CDR3 is 13 amino acids long. The CDR3: CASSTGTALEQYF. The CDR3 bases are TGTGCCAGCAGCACCGGGACAGCCTTGGAGCAGTACTTC.

CDR3 sequence reads: CASSNDKTAKNIQYF. CDR3 coding DNA: TGTGCCAGCAGTAACGATAAAACAGCCAAAAACATTCAGTACTTC. The chain joins TRBV7-9 to TRBJ2-4, with D unclear. Germline-derived CDR1 and CDR2 are SEHNR and FQNEAQ (reference sequence). CDR3 length equals 15 residues. The V and J ends lost 6 bases and 0 bases respectively, with 12 bases between them. The whole variable domain, remainder taken from reference TRBV7-9 and TRBJ2-4, is DTGVSQNPRHKITKRGQNVTFRCDPISEHNRLYWYRQTLGQGPEFLTYFQNEAQLEKSRLLSDRFSAERPKGSFSTLEIQRTEQGDSAMYLCASSNDKTAKNIQYFGAGTRLSVL.

The J gene is TRBJ1-4, the V gene TRBV28; possible D gene TRBD1, 6 bases. CDR1 MDHEN and CDR2 SYDVKM come from the germline V gene. The CDR3 is 15 amino acids. Trimming removed 3 bases at V and 8 bases at J, with 16 bases between. As DNA, the CDR3 is TGTGCCAGCAGTTTTCCTACAGGGACGGGAGAAAAACTGTTTTTT. This codes for CASSFPTGTGEKLFF.

The chain links TRBV4-2 to TRBJ1-1; weak D call: TRBD1 (5 bases). The CDR3 runs 15 residues. V lost 0 bases and J 4 bases, leaving 12 bases between the germline ends. From germline, CDR1 is LGHNA and CDR2 YNFKEQ. The CDR3 nucleotides are TGTGCCAGCAGCCAAGAGACAGAGTTTAGCACTGAAGCTTTCTTT. This sequence encodes CASSQETEFSTEAFF.

Notes on this clone: Other DNA sequences in this sample translate to the same CDR3. The CDR3 DNA follows: TGTGCCAGCTCACCACTTAGGGCAGGGCGGCAAGAGACCCAGTACTTC. Protein: CASSPLRAGRQETQYF. The chain couples TRBV18 to TRBJ2-5; TRBD1 might be the D (5 bases). CDR3 length: 16 residues. Germline V gives CDR1 KGHSH, CDR2 LQKENI. V was shortened by 1 base and J by 2 bases, with 14 bases between the two germline ends.

This sequence joins TRBV4-3 and TRBJ1-6; D gene unclear. This CDR3 has 13 amino acids. The V gene's germline CDR1 is LGHNA and CDR2 YSLEER. Between the trimmed V and J ends, which lost 0 bases and 8 bases, there was a span of 5 bases. The CDR3 is CASSQEGYSPLHF. CDR3 DNA sequence: TGCGCCAGCAGCCAAGAAGGGTATTCACCCCTCCACTTT.

The chain combines TRBV19 with TRBJ2-7, with D possibly called TRBD1 or TRBD2 (5 bases each). CDR1 LNHDA and CDR2 SQIVND come from the germline V gene (reference sequence). V was cut by 0 bases and J by 4 bases, with 7 bases left in between. The CDR3 extends over 13 amino acids. CDR3 region: CASSIDWGYEQYF. The DNA for the CDR3 is TGTGCCAGTAGTATAGATTGGGGGTACGAGCAGTACTTC.